Described below is a single T cell receptor beta chain sequence and its context. Its antigen remains undetermined. No base-level quality is on record; no much larger clone is a single base apart. This sample includes further DNA sequences coding for the same CDR3. This entry comes from a study of T cells after posttransplantation cyclophosphamide (dated by TCRdb to about 2016). In terms of the full investigation: The study tracked T cell repertoire reconstitution by TRB sequencing after myeloablative bone marrow transplantation using posttransplantation cyclophosphamide as GVHD prophylaxis. Samples from roughly 35 PTCy-treated patients, along with samples from 16 of their related bone marrow donors, underwent antigen receptor sequencing. Blood from every one of the 34 PTCy patients who had 1-year posttransplant specimens underwent TRB sequencing. In 3 patients, up to 3 additional blood samples taken between 2 and 5.2 years after transplant also underwent TRB sequencing, as did pretransplant blood from 4 patients. TRA and TRB clonality were tightly correlated in about ten samples, so subsequent TCR analyses focused on TRB only. Public TRB sequences were queried against a database of over 3,600 sequences associated with responses to pathogens, tumor antigens, self-antigens and alloantigens. The paper as a whole reports these results and caveats: Donor-recipient similarity was low at 1-2 months but increased during the first year, and donor CD8+ memory clones often dominated later blood repertoires. The TRB repertoires of T cells infiltrating skin or GI tract showed only limited overlap with the TRB repertoires of T cells in blood. Across around 40 patients, TRB clonality was highly associated with recipient CMV seropositivity and CMV reactivation, and diversity in PTCy patients was similar to diversity in CNI/methotrexate controls.

Genomic DNA was used for TRB sequencing, which was performed with the immunoSEQ assay at survey resolution or with the hsTCRB kit. Per the source publication's procedure: The immunoSEQ software handled the initial read processing, while the LymphoSeq R package was used for the repertoire analyses. For each TRB dataset, clonality was calculated as 1 minus normalized Shannon entropy, and the Gini coefficient was computed as well. To infer phenotypes in unsorted samples, TRB sequences from sorted subsets of the recipient or donor were mapped onto the unsorted samples of the same recipient. Drawn from immuneACCESS, this table holds only the in-frame rearrangements with V and J called that TCRdb kept. Clones are partly lost; checked studies trace under half to an unresolved V gene and leave the rest unexplained. Clone size and the V and J calls come from that table; the DNA yielded D and trimming. The sample yields about 32,000 clones; about 90% were counted once. The ten largest clones take up under 15% of the sample.

After removal of 7 bases from V and 5 bases from J, the junction retains 7 bases not matched to a gene. Reading the germline V gene gives CDR1 SGHRS and CDR2 YFSETQ. The CDR3 starts with the cysteine, ends with the phenylalanine, and has 15 residues. Here the CDR3 DNA is all that survives: 45 bases in frame from base 1. PTCy-treated patients came from a prospective multi-institutional clinical trial. Peripheral blood and bone marrow mononuclear cells were isolated by Ficoll-Hypaque density centrifugation and cryopreserved. The source is a middle-aged woman with a blood cancer, CMV-positive, and with a related stem cell donor. The V gene is TRBV5-1 and the J gene is TRBJ1-6, and 9 bases in between align with TRBD1. Sequences were obtained from PBMCs. The CDR3 in this case is CASRDRVQNNSPLHF. The nucleotide sequence reads as follows: TGCGCCAGCCGGGACAGGGTACAGAATAATTCACCCCTCCACTTT.